The 6 T cell receptor beta chains in this list originate from one sample, sequenced in a study of T cells in Graves' hyperthyroidism and ophthalmopathy. Amplification of TCR beta CDR3 regions was performed using RNA transcripts as template. The HTBI set primed first-round TCR CDR3 RT-PCR. Each CDR3 protein is one row after TCRdb ran MiXCR on the multiplex PCR reads. The data hold 250,000 or so distinct CDR3 sequences, with 15% to 20% observed a single time. The sequenced sample was blood. Receptor source: a woman aged 18-29 years with Graves' ophthalmopathy.

Worth noting for this clonotype: One end of the junction is discordant with germline, which a read error may explain. The chain has TRBV19 and TRBJ2-6; 10 bases fit TRBD2. The CDR3 loop spans 15 amino acids. Germline V lookup: CDR1 LNHDA, CDR2 SQIVND (reference sequence). The CDR3 here is CASSLASGRASVLTF. The CDR3, as DNA: TGTGCCAGTAGTTTGGCTAGCGGGAGAGCCAGCGTCCTGACTTTC.

The gene calls are TRBV28 and TRBJ1-3, with 8 bases lining up with TRBD1. V was clipped by 6 bases and J by 2 bases; unmatched bases: 0. Germline V lookup: CDR1 MDHEN, CDR2 SYDVKM. CDR3 length: 13 residues. CDR3 region: CASRGQAGNTIYF. Here the CDR3 DNA reads TGTGCCAGCAGGGGACAGGCTGGAAACACCATATATTTT.

This clonotype has ten or more counts. V is TRBV2 and J is TRBJ2-4; D remains ambiguous. The CDR3 is made up of 17 amino acids. The ends were cut back, 2 bases at V and 1 base at J, with 15 bases in the middle. CDR1 and CDR2 from the germline V gene are SNHLY and FYNNEI. The CDR3 loop reads CASSESRRSAAKNIQYF. The CDR3 nucleotides read TGTGCCAGCAGTGAATCCCGCCGCTCGGCGGCCAAAAACATTCAGTACTTC.

This clonotype was observed at least ten times. The chain employs TRBV2 and TRBJ1-2; TRBD1 matches at 7 bases. CDR1 is SNHLY, CDR2 FYNNEI, per germline. The CDR3 has 15 residues. V was clipped by 7 bases and J by 4 bases; unmatched bases: 12. In nucleotides, the CDR3 is TGTGCCAGCACCCAGGGGGAGACGGCCACCTATGGCTACACCTTC. It specifies CASTQGETATYGYTF.

This clonotype has ten or more counts. The chain links TRBV7-8 to TRBJ2-1; 13 bases are a match to TRBD2. This CDR3 has 16 residues. The germline V gene has CDR1 SGHVS and CDR2 FQNEAQ. Losses at the gene ends were 5 bases for V and 3 bases for J; bases not matched to a gene: 4. The CDR3 DNA reads as TGTGCCAGCAGCACGACTAGCGGGAGGTTCTACAATGAGCAGTTCTTC. Its protein product is CASSTTSGRFYNEQFF.

The chain employs TRBV20-1 and TRBJ1-2; D possibly corresponds to TRBD1 (6 bases). The CDR3 consists of 14 residues. Germline-derived CDR1 and CDR2 are DFQATT and SNEGSKA (reference sequence). The V and J ends lost 8 bases and 0 bases respectively, with 16 bases between them. This CDR3 reads CSFPETGPNYGYTF. The CDR3 DNA reads TGCAGTTTCCCCGAAACAGGGCCTAACTATGGCTACACCTTC.